The 26 T cell receptor beta chains below were found in one sample sequenced in a study of shared clonotypes between healthy human individuals. The table came from immunoSEQ multiplex PCR; TCRdb's copy has only in-frame clones and leaves some out. The sample carries more than 2 million clones, 85% to 95% recorded once. Sample: naive CD4+ T cells sorted from blood. Subset defined: CD45RA+ positively selected. These TCRs come from a man between 18 and 29 years old in good health.

The chain carries TRBV13 and TRBJ2-7; 10 bases match TRBD1. Germline trimming cut 5 bases from V and 5 bases from J; bases unmatched to any gene: 9. The CDR3 length is 15 residues. Germline CDR1 PRHDT, CDR2 FYEKMQ (reference sequence). The CDR3 spells CASSGRGTGVHEQYF. The CDR3 coding sequence is TGTGCCAGCAGCGGCCGGGGGACAGGGGTCCACGAGCAGTACTTC.

On this clone itself: Other DNA sequences of this sample code for an identical CDR3. J is TRBJ1-1 and V is TRBV29-1, with D maybe TRBD1 (6 bases). The germline V gene encodes CDR1 SQVTM and CDR2 ANQGSEA. Trimming took off 6 bases at V and 0 bases at J, with 11 bases between the two ends. This CDR3 spans 13 amino acids. The CDR3 bases are TGCAGCGTAGGGGGTGCCCTGAACACTGAAGCTTTCTTT. Amino acid sequence: CSVGGALNTEAFF.

As regards this clone: In the same sample, other DNA sequences code for this CDR3. The chain combines TRBV29-1 with TRBJ1-1, with 10 bases fitting TRBD1. The germline V gene encodes CDR1 SQVTM and CDR2 ANQGSEA. The CDR3 runs 13 residues. After removal of 4 bases from V and 5 bases from J, the junction contained 4 bases not matched to a gene. The CDR3 sequence: CSVGGQGGTEAFF. The CDR3 nucleotides read TGCAGCGTTGGAGGACAGGGGGGGACTGAAGCTTTCTTT.

The chain uses TRBV7-9 and TRBJ2-7; D tentatively fits TRBD1 or TRBD2 (7 bases each). The length of the CDR3 is 16 residues. Trimming stripped 5 bases from V and 0 bases from J, with 17 bases between. The V gene's germline CDR1 is SEHNR and CDR2 FQNEAQ (reference sequence). Here the CDR3 DNA reads TGTGCCAGCAGCCGGGGGGACAGCCTCCTCTCCTACGAGCAGTACTTC. Its protein product is CASSRGDSLLSYEQYF.

This chain uses TRBV9 with TRBJ2-5; D is uncertain. The CDR3 is made up of 13 amino acids. Trimming stripped 3 bases from V and 2 bases from J, with 8 bases between. Germline CDR1 SGDLS, CDR2 YYNGEE. The CDR3, as DNA: TGTGCCAGCAGCGCTCAGGCTCAAGAGACCCAGTACTTC. Protein sequence: CASSAQAQETQYF.

On this clone itself: The sample holds other DNA sequences that translate to the same CDR3. The chain is built from TRBV28 and TRBJ2-2, with unresolved D. Germline V CDR1 and CDR2: MDHEN, SYDVKM. The CDR3 runs 13 residues. V shed 2 bases and J shed 6 bases, with 7 bases lying between them. The CDR3 DNA reads TGTGCCAGCAGTTTACGGGTGCCCGGGGAGCTGTTTTTT. Protein sequence: CASSLRVPGELFF.

The chain recombines TRBV10-1 with TRBJ2-1, with TRBD2 identical over 12 bases. V gave up 2 bases and J gave up 15 bases; unmatched junction bases: 5. Looked up from germline, CDR1 is WNHNN and CDR2 is SYGVQD (reference sequence). The CDR3 covers 13 residues. The CDR3 region is CASSERASGRVFF. In nucleotides, the CDR3 is TGCGCCAGCAGTGAGAGGGCTAGCGGGAGGGTGTTCTTC.

The rearrangement joins TRBV6-5 to TRBJ1-1; D gene ambiguous. The CDR3 extends over 11 amino acids. Trimming left V 6 bases short and J 8 bases short, with 10 bases between. Germline-derived CDR1 and CDR2 are MNHEY and SVGAGI. The CDR3, as DNA: TGTGCCAGCAGCTTAAGCGGAGAAGCTTTCTTT. Protein sequence: CASSLSGEAFF.

CDR3 nucleotide sequence: TGTGCCAGCAGCGTAACCCTTCTAAGCGCGGGAGGGCCCAATGAGCAGTTCTTC. This sequence encodes CASSVTLLSAGGPNEQFF. The rearrangement joins TRBV9 to TRBJ2-1, with 9 bases lining up with TRBD2. This CDR3 contains 18 residues. J was trimmed by 6 bases and V by 1 base; bases with no gene match: 14. Per germline, CDR1 SGDLS and CDR2 YYNGEE. Full variable domain (missing parts from reference TRBV9 and TRBJ2-1): DSGVTQTPKHLITATGQRVTLRCSPRSGDLSVYWYQQSLDQGLQFLIQYYNGEERAKGNILERFSAQQFPDLHSELNLSSLELGDSALYFCASSVTLLSAGGPNEQFFGPGTRLTVL.

This clone was recorded only once. The chain uses TRBV7-9 and TRBJ1-2; D is unclear. The germline gives CDR1 SEHNR, CDR2 FQNEAQ (reference sequence). V shed 5 bases and J shed 2 bases, with 12 bases lying between them. The length of the CDR3 is 14 residues. CDR3: CASSRKTYNYGYTF. Written as DNA, the CDR3 is TGTGCCAGCAGCCGTAAAACCTACAACTATGGCTACACCTTC.

The chain carries TRBV7-9 and TRBJ2-7, with a tentative D call TRBD1 (5 bases). V dropped 1 base and J dropped 0 bases, with 16 bases sitting between them. The CDR3 length is 17 residues. The germline V gene encodes CDR1 SEHNR and CDR2 FQNEAQ (reference sequence). The CDR3 region has the DNA TGTGCCAGCAGCTTAGGACTTCGGACACAAGACTCCTACGAGCAGTACTTC. Translation: CASSLGLRTQDSYEQYF.

The chain has TRBV5-1 and TRBJ2-7, with a tentative D call TRBD2 (6 bases). V lost 5 bases to trimming and J lost 0 bases, with 15 bases between them. Germline V gene lookup returns CDR1 SGHRS and CDR2 YFSETQ. This CDR3 has 15 amino acids. The CDR3 sequence is CASRSSATSSYEQYF. CDR3 DNA sequence: TGCGCCAGCAGGTCCTCGGCGACTAGCTCCTACGAGCAGTACTTC.

As concerns this clone: This may come from a read error, since a much larger clone is one base off. The CDR3 DNA sequence: TGTGCCAGCAGCGGACAGGGTGACGGCACTGAAACTTTCTTT. This codes for CASSGQGDGTETFF. The chain combines TRBV9 with TRBJ1-1, with TRBD1 matching 7 bases. CDR1 and CDR2 (germline): SGDLS, YYNGEE. This CDR3 has 14 amino acids.

The gene calls are TRBV6-5 and TRBJ2-7, with no clear D. Trimming took 5 bases from V and 6 from J, leaving 14 bases between them. The CDR3 contains 13 residues. Germline V lookup: CDR1 MNHEY, CDR2 SVGAGI. DNA for the CDR3: TGTGCCAGCAGTGACTTACCTTCTTCCGAGCAGTACTTC. Translating it yields CASSDLPSSEQYF.

This chain connects TRBV7-2 to TRBJ2-3; 9 nucleotides agree with TRBD2. This CDR3 is 17 amino acids long. Germline trimming cut 5 bases from V and 4 bases from J; bases unmatched to any gene: 13. Germline V gene data show CDR1 as SGHTA and CDR2 as FQGNSA. CDR3 sequence: CASSLRQAGGFSDTQYF. For the CDR3, the DNA is TGTGCCAGCAGCCTGAGGCAAGCGGGGGGTTTCTCAGATACGCAGTATTTT.

The CDR3 here is CASSPPTGSKEKLFF. The CDR3 DNA sequence: TGTGCCAGCTCACCCCCGACAGGGTCGAAGGAAAAACTGTTTTTT. The rearrangement links TRBV18 to TRBJ1-4, with 7 bases identical to TRBD1. Trimming took 3 bases from V and 8 from J; bases not matched to a gene: 9. The CDR3 has 15 residues. CDR1 KGHSH and CDR2 LQKENI come from the germline V gene.

V usage is TRBV4-2 and J usage is TRBJ2-5; the D gene is possibly TRBD2 (5 bases). V was clipped by 0 bases and J by 4 bases, with 15 bases between them. CDR3 length: 16 amino acids. CDR1 is LGHNA and CDR2 is YNFKEQ in the germline V gene. CDR3 region: CASSQDLGVGRETQYF. DNA for the CDR3: TGTGCCAGCAGCCAAGATTTGGGAGTGGGTCGAGAGACCCAGTACTTC.

The chain couples TRBV5-6 to TRBJ2-1, with 15 bases that match TRBD2. V lost 6 bases to trimming and J lost 15 bases; unmatched junction nucleotides: 7. The CDR3 is 13 amino acids. Germline lookup yields CDR1 SGHDT and CDR2 YYEEEE. CDR3 protein: CASTGLAGGYWFF. CDR3 coding DNA: TGTGCCAGCACCGGACTAGCGGGAGGGTATTGGTTCTTC. Complete variable domain (other parts from reference TRBV5-6 and TRBJ2-1): DAGVTQSPTHLIKTRGQQVTLRCSPKSGHDTVSWYQQALGQGPQFIFQYYEEEERQRGNFPDRFSGHQFPNYSSELNVNALLLGDSALYLCASTGLAGGYWFFGPGTRLTVL.

The chain links TRBV5-1 to TRBJ1-4; possible D gene TRBD1, 5 bases. CDR1 and CDR2 from the germline V gene are SGHRS and YFSETQ. The CDR3 sequence is 17 residues long. V was shortened by 3 bases and J by 8 bases, with 23 bases between the two germline ends. This CDR3 reads CASSSQPAGGTREKLFF. The CDR3 bases are TGCGCCAGCAGCTCCCAACCGGCGGGGGGAACGCGGGAAAAACTGTTTTTT.

To note about this clone: Other nucleotide sequences from this sample produce the same CDR3. This sequence joins TRBV6-6 and TRBJ1-2; 8 nucleotides agree with TRBD1. V trimming: 7 bases; J trimming: 4 bases; junction bases outside the gene matches: 5. CDR1 MNHNY and CDR2 SVGAGI come from the germline V gene (reference sequence). The CDR3 contains 13 residues. DNA for the CDR3: TGTGCCAGCACTAAGACAGGGGTCTATGGCTACACCTTC. Its translation is CASTKTGVYGYTF.

The chain combines TRBV14 with TRBJ2-3; D is possibly TRBD2 (5 bases). The germline CDR1 and CDR2 sequences are SGHDN and FVKESK. The CDR3 runs 15 residues. Trimming left V 4 bases short and J 1 base short, with 12 bases between. CDR3 sequence (DNA): TGTGCCAGCAGCCTCAATTTGGGAGGCACAGATACGCAGTATTTT. Protein sequence: CASSLNLGGTDTQYF.

In regard to this clone: A much larger clone lies one base from this, so it may be a read error. This chain joins TRBV7-9 and TRBJ1-3; no clear D. CDR3 length: 13 residues. V lost 11 bases to trimming and J lost 0 bases, with 11 bases between them. Germline V gene lookup returns CDR1 SEHNR and CDR2 FQNEAQ (reference sequence). This chain's CDR3 is CAVPKCSGNTIYF. The CDR3 region has the DNA TGTGCCGTACCTAAGTGCTCTGGAAACACCATATATTTT.

V gene TRBV2 combines with J gene TRBJ1-2; 8 bases fit TRBD1. V gave up 6 bases and J gave up 8 bases; unmatched junction bases: 11. Germline V gene sequence: CDR1 SNHLY, CDR2 FYNNEI. This CDR3 is built from 14 residues. The CDR3 spells CASRNPAGGRGYTF. The CDR3 coding sequence is TGTGCCAGCAGGAACCCGGCAGGGGGCCGGGGCTACACCTTC.

This clone was picked up one time. The chain joins TRBV28 to TRBJ2-7; D may be TRBD1 or TRBD2 (6 bases each). The CDR3 loop spans 15 amino acids. The V and J ends lost 2 bases and 7 bases respectively, with 18 bases between them. Germline V gene lookup returns CDR1 MDHEN and CDR2 SYDVKM. CDR3 coding DNA: TGTGCCAGCAGTTTAAACCCGGGGGCCCCTGGGGAGCAGTACTTC. Translated: CASSLNPGAPGEQYF. Filled out from reference TRBV28 and TRBJ2-7, the complete variable domain reads DVKVTQSSRYLVKRTGEKVFLECVQDMDHENMFWYRQDPGLGLRLIYFSYDVKMKEKGDIPEGYSVSREKKERFSLILESASTNQTSMYLCASSLNPGAPGEQYFGPGTRLTVT.

This chain joins TRBV28 and TRBJ2-7; 10 bases align to TRBD1. After removal of 7 bases from V and 5 bases from J, the junction contained 8 bases not matched to a gene. The CDR3 sequence is 14 residues long. Per the germline V gene, CDR1 is MDHEN and CDR2 is SYDVKM. The CDR3 sequence is CASNPGQGSHEQYF. In DNA, the CDR3 is TGTGCCAGCAACCCGGGACAGGGGAGTCACGAGCAGTACTTC.

The chain combines TRBV10-3 with TRBJ1-4, with D maybe TRBD1 (6 bases). V gave up 4 bases and J gave up 4 bases, with 10 bases separating them. The CDR3 loop spans 14 amino acids. CDR1 is ENHRY and CDR2 is SYGVKD in the germline V gene. The CDR3 DNA follows: TGTGCCATCAGTGTGGCAGGGGATAATGAAAAACTGTTTTTT. This sequence encodes CAISVAGDNEKLFF.